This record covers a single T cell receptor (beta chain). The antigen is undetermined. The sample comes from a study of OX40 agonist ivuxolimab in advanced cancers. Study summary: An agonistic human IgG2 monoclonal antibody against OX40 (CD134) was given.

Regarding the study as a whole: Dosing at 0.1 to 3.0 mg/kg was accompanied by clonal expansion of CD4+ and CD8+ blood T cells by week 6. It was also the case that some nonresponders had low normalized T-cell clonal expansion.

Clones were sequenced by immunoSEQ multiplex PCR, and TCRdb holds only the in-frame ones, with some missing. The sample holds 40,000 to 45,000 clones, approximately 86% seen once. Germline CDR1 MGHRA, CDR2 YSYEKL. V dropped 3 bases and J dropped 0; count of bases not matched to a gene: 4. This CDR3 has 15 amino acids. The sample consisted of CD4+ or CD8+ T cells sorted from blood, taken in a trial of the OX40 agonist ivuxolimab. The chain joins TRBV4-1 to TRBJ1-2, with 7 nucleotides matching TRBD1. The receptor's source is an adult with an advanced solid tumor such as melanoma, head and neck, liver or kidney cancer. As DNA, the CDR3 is TGCGCCAGCAGCCAGACAGGGCCCGCTAACTATGGCTACACCTTC. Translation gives CASSQTGPANYGYTF.